The next 30 T cell receptor beta chains were all read from a single sample in a study of T cells in Graves' hyperthyroidism and ophthalmopathy. RNA transcripts yielded amplified TCR beta CDR3 regions. The primer set for the first-round RT-PCR of the TCR CDR3 was HTBI. TCRdb passed the multiplex PCR reads through MiXCR, listing each CDR3 protein once. Among 500,000 to 600,000 distinct CDR3 sequences listed, just under 20% were seen once. The material sequenced was blood. Receptor source: a man aged 35 to 55 with Graves' ophthalmopathy.

The chain is built from TRBV19 and TRBJ1-1, with 7 positions matching TRBD1. CDR3 length equals 16 residues. Germline loops: CDR1 LNHDA, CDR2 SQIVND (reference sequence). Germline trimming cut 3 bases from V and 0 bases from J; bases unmatched to any gene: 7. CDR3 in DNA: TGTGCCAGTAGTATCGGCAGGGGGGGACTGAACACTGAAGCTTTCTTT. Its translation is CASSIGRGGLNTEAFF.

This clonotype appeared many times. The J gene is TRBJ2-3, the V gene TRBV28; 8 bases are a match to TRBD2. Trimming took 4 bases from V and 3 from J; bases not matched to a gene: 6. CDR1 MDHEN and CDR2 SYDVKM come from the germline V gene. The CDR3 spans 15 residues. The CDR3 bases are TGTGCCAGCAGTTCCCCGGGAGGGCCGACAGATACGCAGTATTTT. It yields the protein CASSSPGGPTDTQYF. Full variable domain (remainder filled in from reference TRBV28 and TRBJ2-3): DVKVTQSSRYLVKRTGEKVFLECVQDMDHENMFWYRQDPGLGLRLIYFSYDVKMKEKGDIPEGYSVSREKKERFSLILESASTNQTSMYLCASSSPGGPTDTQYFGPGTRLTVL.

This clonotype was seen repeatedly, ten times or more. The chain joins TRBV5-1 to TRBJ2-1; D is uncertain. The germline V gene has CDR1 SGHRS and CDR2 YFSETQ. V was trimmed by 4 bases and J by 6 bases, leaving 14 bases between them. The CDR3 consists of 14 residues. CDR3 protein: CASSPDQIGNEQFF. The CDR3 coding sequence is TGCGCCAGCAGCCCTGACCAGATTGGCAATGAGCAGTTCTTC.

The chain links TRBV5-1 to TRBJ1-5; the D is unclear. CDR1 SGHRS and CDR2 YFSETQ come from the germline V gene. Trimming stripped 4 bases from V and 7 bases from J, with 15 bases between. CDR3 size: 14 residues. The CDR3 DNA reads TGCGCCAGCAGCCCCTTCGGGGAGGAACAGCCCCAGCATTTT. It yields the protein CASSPFGEEQPQHF.

This clonotype appeared many times. The chain is built from TRBV12-3 or TRBV12-4 and TRBJ1-3; D unclear. There are 16 residues in the CDR3. V shed 3 bases and J shed 0 bases, with 12 bases lying between them. In DNA, the CDR3 is TGTGCCAGCAGTTTCGGCGGTCAGAGCTCTGGAAACACCATATATTTT. This gives the protein CASSFGGQSSGNTIYF.

Details on this clonotype: This sequence may be a read error, since a much larger clone differs from it by one base. The rearrangement links TRBV5-4 to TRBJ2-1; 13 nucleotides align to TRBD2. With V trimmed by 2 bases and J by 7 bases, 3 bases remained unmatched. Germline assignment: CDR1 SGHNT and CDR2 YYREEE (reference sequence). This CDR3 region has 15 residues. CDR3 protein: CASSFRTSGRNEQFF. CDR3 DNA: TGTGCCAGCAGCTTCCGGACTAGCGGGAGAAATGAGCAGTTCTTC.

The chain employs TRBV6-5 and TRBJ2-7, with TRBD2 matching over 10 bases. CDR3 length: 17 residues. The V gene end was trimmed by 0 bases and the J gene end by 1 base; junction bases not matched to a gene: 6. Germline V gene data show CDR1 as MNHEY and CDR2 as SVGAGI. The CDR3 DNA reads TGTGCCAGCAGTTACTCGAATTTACTAGCGGGATCCTACGAGCAGTACTTC. Translating gives CASSYSNLLAGSYEQYF.

This chain uses TRBV19 with TRBJ2-7, with 7 bases fitting TRBD1. Trimming cost V 4 bases and J 2 bases; bases outside gene matches: 2. The CDR3 runs 13 residues. Germline assignment: CDR1 LNHDA and CDR2 SQIVND (reference sequence). CDR3 in amino acids: CASSNTGAYEQYF. CDR3 nucleotides: TGTGCCAGTAGTAACACAGGGGCCTACGAGCAGTACTTC.

This chain connects TRBV6-1 to TRBJ1-5, with a weak D call TRBD1 (5 bases). The germline gives CDR1 MNHNS, CDR2 SASEGT. The CDR3 is 16 amino acids. The V end was cut by 5 bases, the J end by 5 bases, with 19 bases between. Here the CDR3 reads CASSSKRRGKDQPQHF. CDR3 DNA sequence: TGTGCCAGCAGTTCAAAACGAAGGGGTAAGGATCAGCCCCAGCATTTT.

This clonotype has more than one count but fewer than ten. The CDR3 DNA reads TGTGCCACCAGCAGAGAGTTACGGGGTTTAGGCGAGCAGTACTTC. Translation: CATSRELRGLGEQYF. This chain links TRBV15 with TRBJ2-7, with D perhaps TRBD2 (5 bases). V lost 0 bases, J lost 6 bases, and 15 bases lay in between. Looked up from germline, CDR1 is LNHNV and CDR2 is YYDKDF (reference sequence). The CDR3 length is 15 residues.

The chain recombines TRBV7-2 with TRBJ2-3, with 9 bases that match TRBD2. Unmatched junction bases numbered 8, after V lost 1 base and J lost 3 bases. Germline V gives CDR1 SGHTA, CDR2 FQGNSA. This CDR3 has 17 residues. CDR3 coding DNA: TGTGCCAGCAGCTTAGTGGGTCTAGCGGGGAGAACAGATACGCAGTATTTT. Its protein is CASSLVGLAGRTDTQYF. The complete variable domain, with remaining parts taken from reference TRBV7-2 and TRBJ2-3, reads GAGVSQSPSNKVTEKGKDVELRCDPISGHTALYWYRQSLGQGLEFLIYFQGNSAPDKSGLPSDRFSAERTGGSVSTLTIQRTQQEDSAVYLCASSLVGLAGRTDTQYFGPGTRLTVL.

The V call is TRBV5-4, the J call TRBJ1-1; a weak D match, TRBD1 (6 bases). Germline V lookup: CDR1 SGHNT, CDR2 YYREEE (reference sequence). CDR3 size: 13 residues. V lost 4 bases, J lost 6 bases, and 13 bases lay in between. CDR3 nucleotides: TGTGCCAGCAGCGCTACAGGGATCGCTGAAGCTTTCTTT. Protein: CASSATGIAEAFF.

The rearrangement links TRBV12-5 to TRBJ2-2; D may be TRBD2 (5 bases). The CDR3 has 14 amino acids. CDR1 is LGHNT and CDR2 is FRNRAP in the germline V gene. The germline V and J ends were trimmed by 10 bases and 1 base, with 13 bases remaining between them. Here the CDR3 DNA reads TGTGCTACCACCGGGGAAGGGAACACCGGGGAGCTGTTTTTT. Its protein product is CATTGEGNTGELFF.

This clonotype was detected many times. This chain joins TRBV3-1 and TRBJ2-3; D not certain. The CDR3 is 14 residues long. V lost 0 bases and J lost 11, with 15 bases in between. Germline V lookup: CDR1 LGHDT, CDR2 YNNKEL (reference sequence). The CDR3 sequence is CASSQDGPRPMQYF. The CDR3 DNA follows: TGTGCCAGCAGCCAAGATGGGCCCAGGCCCATGCAGTATTTT.

The V and J genes are TRBV30 and TRBJ2-1; no definite D call. Looked up from germline, CDR1 is GTSNPN and CDR2 is SVGIG (reference sequence). The CDR3 has 12 amino acids. Trimming left V 4 bases short and J 4 bases short, with 8 bases between. CDR3 in amino acids: CAWNPVYNEQFF. The CDR3 nucleotides read TGTGCCTGGAATCCAGTGTACAATGAGCAGTTCTTC.

The sample holds a few counts of this clonotype. The chain links TRBV2 to TRBJ2-2, with D maybe TRBD2 (6 bases). V lost 3 bases and J lost 7, with 12 bases in between. Germline V gene lookup returns CDR1 SNHLY and CDR2 FYNNEI. The CDR3 is 14 residues long. The DNA of the CDR3 is TGTGCCAGCAGTGACGGGAGTGGGGTCGGGGAGCTGTTTTTT. Amino acid sequence: CASSDGSGVGELFF.

This clonotype has more than one count but fewer than ten. The V call is TRBV27, the J call TRBJ1-1, with a weak D call TRBD1 (5 bases). Germline loops: CDR1 MNHEY, CDR2 SMNVEV (reference sequence). V lost 6 bases and J 1 base, leaving 15 bases between the germline ends. The length of the CDR3 is 15 residues. In nucleotides, the CDR3 is TGTGCCAGCAGCTATATACAAACAGGGAACACTGAAGCTTTCTTT. Amino acids: CASSYIQTGNTEAFF.

This sequence joins TRBV20-1 and TRBJ2-7, with D hard to call. The CDR3 covers 11 residues. From germline, CDR1 is DFQATT and CDR2 SNEGSKA (reference sequence). Trimming removed 3 bases from V and 3 bases from J, with 6 bases in between. This CDR3 is CSASDYYEQYF. The CDR3 nucleotides are TGCAGTGCTAGCGATTACTACGAGCAGTACTTC.

There are many counts of this clonotype. The chain combines TRBV4-1 with TRBJ1-1; D unclear. Between the trimmed V and J ends, which lost 1 base and 1 base, there was a span of 7 bases. CDR1 is MGHRA, CDR2 YSYEKL, per germline. The CDR3 extends over 14 amino acids. The DNA of the CDR3 is TGCGCCAGCAGCCAAGGCGTAGGGAACACTGAAGCTTTCTTT. Encoded protein: CASSQGVGNTEAFF.

The V gene is TRBV19, the J gene TRBJ2-6; no firm D call. This CDR3 has 14 amino acids. Germline V gives CDR1 LNHDA, CDR2 SQIVND (reference sequence). Trimming cost V 10 bases and J 2 bases, with 12 bases left between them. Here the CDR3 reads CATSDLTGANVLTF. CDR3 DNA sequence: TGTGCCACCTCCGATTTAACTGGGGCCAACGTCCTGACTTTC. The full variable domain, in which reference TRBV19 and TRBJ2-6 provide the parts outside the CDR3, is DGGITQSPKYLFRKEGQNVTLSCEQNLNHDAMYWYRQDPGQGLRLIYYSQIVNDFQKGDIAEGYSVSREKKESFPLTVTSAQKNPTAFYLCATSDLTGANVLTFGAGSRLTVL.

This clonotype appeared many times. The J gene is TRBJ2-1, the V gene TRBV6-1; TRBD1 aligns across 11 bases. This CDR3 is 15 amino acids long. The germline CDR1 and CDR2 sequences are MNHNS and SASEGT. The J segment lost 7 bases and the V segment lost 7 bases, leaving 9 bases of the junction unmatched. CDR3 residues: CASTKGQGVGNEQFF. CDR3 DNA sequence: TGTGCCAGCACGAAGGGACAGGGGGTTGGGAATGAGCAGTTCTTC.

The CDR3 coding sequence is TGTGCCAGTAGCCGCACAGGGGCCCCTGAAGCTTTCTTT. Its translation: CASSRTGAPEAFF. V gene TRBV19 combines with J gene TRBJ1-1; 7 bases are a match to TRBD1. The CDR3 totals 13 residues. The J segment lost 6 bases and the V segment lost 6 bases, leaving 7 bases of the junction unmatched. Germline CDR1 LNHDA, CDR2 SQIVND (reference sequence).

On this clonotype itself: A much bigger clone sits one base away, suggesting this may be a read error. The CDR3 sequence: CVSSPTSAPNTGELFF. In DNA, the CDR3 is TGTGTCAGCAGTCCTACTAGCGCCCCAAACACCGGGGAGCTGTTTTTT. J is TRBJ2-2 and V is TRBV27; 7 bases are shared with TRBD2. The CDR3 covers 16 residues. Germline V gives CDR1 MNHEY, CDR2 SMNVEV (reference sequence).

Many counts were recorded for this clonotype. This chain uses TRBV2 with TRBJ1-2; tentative D call: TRBD1 (5 bases). The V gene's germline CDR1 is SNHLY and CDR2 FYNNEI. The CDR3 runs to 11 residues. V shed 10 bases and J shed 7 bases, with 13 bases lying between them. CDR3 residues: CATERGVGYTF. The CDR3 region has the DNA TGTGCCACTGAACGGGGGGTTGGCTACACCTTC.

The chain is built from TRBV5-1 and TRBJ2-4; either TRBD1 or TRBD2 may fit D (5 bases each). CDR3 size: 18 residues. Germline-derived CDR1 and CDR2 are SGHRS and YFSETQ. Trimming took off 1 base at V and 3 bases at J, with 20 bases between the two ends. The CDR3 nucleotides read TGCGCCAGCAGCTTGTTTCGTCGATCACCAGGGAGCAAAAACATTCAGTACTTC. Its protein is CASSLFRRSPGSKNIQYF.

The sample holds a few counts of this clonotype. Given a much more abundant clone one base away, this may be a read error. The gene calls are TRBV27 and TRBJ2-7; the D gene is possibly TRBD1 (6 bases). From germline, CDR1 is MNHEY and CDR2 SMNVEV (reference sequence). The CDR3 loop spans 16 amino acids. The chain's CDR3 is CASGLRGIGSSYEQYF. CDR3 sequence (DNA): TGTGCCAGCGGTTTAAGGGGGATAGGGAGCTCCTACGAGCAGTACTTC.

The V and J genes are TRBV29-1 and TRBJ2-7; D possibly uses TRBD1 or TRBD2 (5 bases each). This CDR3 contains 12 residues. Trimming pared 3 bases from V and 3 bases from J, leaving 9 bases between. The V gene's germline CDR1 is SQVTM and CDR2 ANQGSEA. The CDR3 nucleotides are TGCAGCGTTGATGGGACGGACTACGAGCAGTACTTC. Its protein product is CSVDGTDYEQYF.

The gene calls are TRBV7-9 and TRBJ1-6, with TRBD1 as a possible D gene (6 bases). Germline V gene data show CDR1 as SEHNR and CDR2 as FQNEAQ (reference sequence). V lost 6 bases to trimming and J lost 5 bases, with 11 bases between them. CDR3 length: 14 amino acids. The CDR3 spells CASRGGGDNSPLHF. The DNA for the CDR3 is TGTGCCAGCAGAGGGGGAGGCGATAATTCACCCCTCCACTTT.

There are a few counts of this clonotype. The J gene is TRBJ2-1, the V gene TRBV6-5; no firm D call. V was shortened by 6 bases and J by 10 bases, with 13 bases between the two germline ends. This CDR3 comprises 12 residues. The germline gives CDR1 MNHEY, CDR2 SVGAGI. Here the CDR3 DNA reads TGTGCCAGCAGCCCCCTGGGGTTAGAGCAGTTCTTC. Amino acids: CASSPLGLEQFF.

This clonotype was recorded many times. The rearrangement uses TRBV28 and TRBJ2-7; TRBD2 matches 11 bases. The V gene end was trimmed by 5 bases and the J gene end by 1 base; junction bases not matched to a gene: 7. CDR3 length: 16 residues. The germline V gene has CDR1 MDHEN and CDR2 SYDVKM. The CDR3 DNA reads as TGTGCCAGCAGTACCTCTCTAGCGGGAGGTTCCTACGAGCAGTACTTC. Encoded protein: CASSTSLAGGSYEQYF.